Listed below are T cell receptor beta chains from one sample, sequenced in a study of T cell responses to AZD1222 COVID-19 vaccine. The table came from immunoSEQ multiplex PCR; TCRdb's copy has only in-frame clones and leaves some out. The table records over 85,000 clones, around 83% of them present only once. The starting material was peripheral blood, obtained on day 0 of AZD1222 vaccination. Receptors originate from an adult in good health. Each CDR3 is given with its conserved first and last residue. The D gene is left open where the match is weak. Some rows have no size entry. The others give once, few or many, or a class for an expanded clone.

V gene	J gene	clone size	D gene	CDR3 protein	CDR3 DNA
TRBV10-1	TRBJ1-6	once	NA	CASSESGKREVSPLHF	TGCGCCAGCAGTGAGTCGGGAAAACGGGAAGTTTCACCCCTCCACTTT
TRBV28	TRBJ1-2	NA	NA	CASSEGVSYGYTF	TGTGCCAGCAGCGAGGGGGTCAGCTATGGCTACACCTTC
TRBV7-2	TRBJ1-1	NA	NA	CASSFVQVMNTEAFF	TGTGCCAGCAGCTTTGTTCAGGTAATGAACACTGAAGCTTTCTTT
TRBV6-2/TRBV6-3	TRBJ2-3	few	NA	CASSRSTDTQYF	TGTGCCAGCAGTCGGAGCACAGATACGCAGTATTTT
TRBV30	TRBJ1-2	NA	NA	CAWDSQNYGYTF	TGTGCCTGGGACAGCCAAAACTATGGCTACACCTTC
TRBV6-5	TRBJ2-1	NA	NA	CASRRAGTYNEQFF	TGTGCCAGCAGAAGGGCCGGAACCTACAATGAGCAGTTCTTC
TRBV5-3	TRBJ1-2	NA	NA	CARSLTANYGYTF	TGTGCCAGAAGCTTGACGGCTAACTATGGCTACACCTTC
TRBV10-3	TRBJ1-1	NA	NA	CAISDWGEAFF	TGTGCCATCAGTGATTGGGGTGAAGCTTTCTTT
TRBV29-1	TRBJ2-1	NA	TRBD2	CSVEDLELAGVTQFF	TGCAGCGTTGAAGATTTAGAACTAGCGGGAGTAACGCAGTTCTTC
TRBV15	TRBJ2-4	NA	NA	CATGEGKENIQYF	TGTGCCACCGGTGAAGGGAAAGAGAACATTCAGTACTTC
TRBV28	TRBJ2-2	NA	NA	CASSFSPLVTGELFF	TGTGCCAGCAGTTTTTCACCCCTTGTCACCGGGGAGCTGTTTTTT
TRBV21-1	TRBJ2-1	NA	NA	CASSNLQTSGKDNEQFF	TGTGCCAGCAGCAATCTCCAGACTAGCGGAAAAGACAATGAGCAGTTCTTC
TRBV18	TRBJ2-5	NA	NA	CASSPHWGPEETQYF	TGTGCCAGCTCACCACATTGGGGGCCCGAAGAGACCCAGTACTTC
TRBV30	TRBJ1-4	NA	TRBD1	CAWSGTVTNEKLFF	TGTGCCTGGAGCGGGACAGTCACTAATGAAAAACTGTTTTTT
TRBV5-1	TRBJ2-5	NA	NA	CASSPPGETQYF	TGCGCCAGCAGCCCGCCCGGGGAGACCCAGTACTTC
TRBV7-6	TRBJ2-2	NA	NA	CASSLGDTNTGELFF	TGTGCCAGCAGCTTAGGTGACACAAACACCGGGGAGCTGTTTTTT
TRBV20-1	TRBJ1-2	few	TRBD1	CSASSTPIRGGYTF	TGCAGTGCAAGTTCCACCCCAATCAGGGGGGGCTACACCTTC
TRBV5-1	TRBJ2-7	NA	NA	CASSSGSGQFPYEQYF	TGCGCCAGCAGCTCAGGGTCTGGCCAGTTCCCTTACGAGCAGTACTTC
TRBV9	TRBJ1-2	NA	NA	CASSPTATPNYGYTF	TGTGCCAGCAGCCCCACGGCAACCCCTAACTATGGCTACACCTTC
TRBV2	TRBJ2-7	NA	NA	CASTQSEGEQYF	TGTGCCAGCACCCAGTCGGAGGGCGAGCAGTACTTC
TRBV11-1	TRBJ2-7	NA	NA	CASSLGLAGYEQYF	TGTGCCAGCAGCTTAGGGCTAGCTGGCTACGAGCAGTACTTC
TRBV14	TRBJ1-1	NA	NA	CASSQARVNTEAFF	TGTGCCAGCAGCCAAGCGAGGGTAAACACTGAAGCTTTCTTT
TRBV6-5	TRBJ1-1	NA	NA	CASRVPGQNTEAFF	TGTGCCAGCAGAGTTCCGGGACAAAACACTGAAGCTTTCTTT
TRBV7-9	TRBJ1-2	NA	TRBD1	CASSLDREGDGYTF	TGTGCCAGCAGCCTGGACAGGGAAGGCGATGGCTACACCTTC
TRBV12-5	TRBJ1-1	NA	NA	CASALDRMNTEAFF	TGTGCTAGTGCCCTGGACAGAATGAACACTGAAGCTTTCTTT
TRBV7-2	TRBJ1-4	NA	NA	CASRTGTSGEKLFF	TGTGCCAGCAGGACCGGGACATCGGGCGAAAAACTGTTTTTT
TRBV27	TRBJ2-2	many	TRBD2	CASSLFLAGGSVFTGELFF	TGTGCCAGCAGTTTATTCCTAGCGGGGGGAAGCGTATTCACCGGGGAGCTGTTTTTT
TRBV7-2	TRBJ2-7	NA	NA	CASSLPGGRGYEQYF	TGTGCCAGCAGCTTACCCGGGGGTAGGGGGTACGAGCAGTACTTC
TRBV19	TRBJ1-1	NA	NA	CASSNQGLNTEAFF	TGTGCCAGTAGTAACCAGGGCTTGAACACTGAAGCTTTCTTT
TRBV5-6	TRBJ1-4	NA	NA	CASSRGTNEKLFF	TGTGCCAGCAGCCGGGGGACTAATGAAAAACTGTTTTTT
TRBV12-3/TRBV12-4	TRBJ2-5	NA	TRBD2	CASSRGLGETQYF	TGTGCCAGCAGCCGGGGACTAGGCGAGACCCAGTACTTC
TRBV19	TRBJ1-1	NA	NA	CASSVNGRGTEAFF	TGTGCCAGTAGCGTAAATGGGAGGGGCACTGAAGCTTTCTTT
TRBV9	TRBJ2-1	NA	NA	CASSVATWGIYNEQFF	TGTGCCAGCAGCGTAGCTACTTGGGGGATCTACAATGAGCAGTTCTTC
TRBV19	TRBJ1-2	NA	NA	CASSILGESGYTF	TGTGCCAGTAGTATCCTCGGGGAGTCTGGCTACACCTTC
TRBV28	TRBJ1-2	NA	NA	CASTPGPPNYGYTF	TGTGCCAGCACCCCCGGGCCACCTAACTATGGCTACACCTTC
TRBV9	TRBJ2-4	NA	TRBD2	CASTPSFLGGIQYF	TGTGCCAGCACCCCAAGTTTTTTGGGGGGGATTCAGTACTTC
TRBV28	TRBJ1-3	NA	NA	CASTLGPKRNTIYF	TGTGCCAGCACCCTCGGGCCCAAGAGAAACACCATATATTTT
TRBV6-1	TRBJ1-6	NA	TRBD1	CASSELRQGGNSPLHF	TGTGCCAGCAGTGAACTGAGGCAGGGGGGAAATTCACCCCTCCACTTT
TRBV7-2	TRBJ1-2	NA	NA	CASSLQGKNYGYTF	TGTGCCAGCAGCTTACAAGGGAAGAACTATGGCTACACCTTC
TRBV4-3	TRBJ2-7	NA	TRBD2	CASSQDGGGIPYEQYF	TGCGCCAGCAGCCAAGATGGGGGAGGGATTCCCTACGAGCAGTACTTC
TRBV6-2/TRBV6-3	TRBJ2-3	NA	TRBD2	CASSLRLAGGFTDTQYF	TGTGCCAGCAGTTTAAGACTAGCGGGGGGCTTCACAGATACGCAGTATTTT
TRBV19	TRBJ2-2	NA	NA	CASSIQGSTGELFF	TGTGCCAGTAGTATACAGGGTAGCACCGGGGAGCTGTTTTTT
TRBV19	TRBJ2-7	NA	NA	CASSIEGTYEQYF	TGTGCCAGTAGTATAGAGGGGACTTACGAGCAGTACTTC
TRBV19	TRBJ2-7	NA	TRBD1	CASSRDRTRNEQYF	TGTGCCAGTAGTCGGGACAGGACCCGGAACGAGCAGTACTTC